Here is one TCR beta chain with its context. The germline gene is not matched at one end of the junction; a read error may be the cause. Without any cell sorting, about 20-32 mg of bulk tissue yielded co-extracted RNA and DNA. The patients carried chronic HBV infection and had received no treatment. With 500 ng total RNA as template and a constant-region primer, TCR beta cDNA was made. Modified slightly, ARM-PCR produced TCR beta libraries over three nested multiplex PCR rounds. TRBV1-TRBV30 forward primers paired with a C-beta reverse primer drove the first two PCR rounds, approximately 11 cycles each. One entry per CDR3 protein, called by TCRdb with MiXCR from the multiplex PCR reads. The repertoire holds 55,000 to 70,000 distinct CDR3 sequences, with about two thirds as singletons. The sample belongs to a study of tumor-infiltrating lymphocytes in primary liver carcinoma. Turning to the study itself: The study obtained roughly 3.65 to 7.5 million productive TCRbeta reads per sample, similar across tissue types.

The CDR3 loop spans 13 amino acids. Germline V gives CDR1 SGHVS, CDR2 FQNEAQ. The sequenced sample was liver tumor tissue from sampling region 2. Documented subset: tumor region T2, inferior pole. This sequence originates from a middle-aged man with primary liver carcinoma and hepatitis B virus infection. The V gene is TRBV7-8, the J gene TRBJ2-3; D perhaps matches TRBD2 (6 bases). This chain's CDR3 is CAIWGVDDDTQCF. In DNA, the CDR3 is TGTGCCATCTGGGGGGTGGACGATGATACGCAGTGTTTT.